Sequencing of this T cell receptor (beta chain) was carried out in a study of PD-L1 blockade in urothelial cancer. Looking at the study overall: Patients' atezolizumab regimen, 1,200 mg intravenously every 3 weeks, began around 2014.

V shed 2 bases and J 8 bases; nucleotides not matched to a gene: 11. The CDR3 runs 16 residues. Germline V lookup: CDR1 SGHRS, CDR2 YFSETQ. Time point here: pretreatment peripheral blood. Spiking of synthetic TCR analog templates was performed in each PCR. Measured with immunoSEQ multiplex PCR; TCRdb has only the in-frame clones, and not every one. The sample carries 75,000 to 95,000 clones, over 80% recorded once. This sample comprised PBMCs, obtained around atezolizumab (anti-PD-L1) treatment. The receptor comes from a man aged 40-50 years with urothelial cancer. The chain recombines TRBV5-1 with TRBJ1-4; 8 nucleotides match TRBD1. The DNA for the CDR3 is TGCGCCAGCAGCTTAGAACAGGGGGGCGGAAAGGAAAAACTGTTTTTT. Amino acids: CASSLEQGGGKEKLFF.